The entry that follows covers one TCR beta chain sequence. Its antigen specificity is not known. Base qualities were left out, and no much larger clone turns up one base away. This specimen belongs to a study of early T cells in non-severe SARS-CoV-2 infection (dated by TCRdb to the early 2020s). Some background on the complete study: TCR sequencing used bulk RNA from unsorted whole blood, so alpha and beta chains could not be paired.

A case-control design nested within a healthcare worker cohort in London, UK, was used, with weekly nasopharyngeal swab PCR tests and blood sampling performed. Between 23 and 31 March 2020, the week of the UK lockdown, healthcare workers were enrolled and then followed up weekly for as long as 16 weeks. Here is what the overall study found, with its caveats: Matching against VDJdb was skewed toward anti-spike CD8 responses, likely underestimated virus-specific expansions, and missed private and CD4 specificities.

The germline V gene gives CDR1 as SGHVS and CDR2 as FNYEAQ. The cysteine opens and the phenylalanine closes a CDR3 of 12 amino acids. The DNA shown is the 36-base CDR3, in frame from base 1. V loses 6 bases, J loses 9 bases, and the germline ends lie 12 bases apart. The library was built by means of 5' RACE. The data were produced on a NextSeq 500. The TCR library protocol attached unique molecular identifiers to individual cDNA molecules to correct for sequencing error and PCR bias. Both TCR alpha and beta chains were sequenced, and tight co-correlation was observed between alpha and beta sequence abundances in each sample. The paper's data handling went like this. Decombinator V4 was used to annotate TCR sequences for V gene, J gene and CDR3. TCRs were defined as expanded if a significant change between any two time points was detected under a Poisson model with p below 0.0001. TCR abundances were normalised to the total number of TCRs sequenced per sample and expressed as counts per million. MAIT TCRs were defined by TRAV1-2 paired with TRAJ12, TRAJ20 or TRAJ33, and iNKT TCRs by TRAV10 paired with TRAJ18. A search of VDJdb, accessed on 1 November 2021, was run for TCRs annotated to CMV, EBV and SARS-CoV-2, with TCRs annotated for multiple antigens excluded. Clones were called with MiXCR by TCRdb after fastp trimmed the public reads at Q25, and only in-frame beta chains were retained. All rows with the same CDR3 protein become a single entry with the most common DNA and genes. The V and J calls and clone size come from TCRdb's table, not from the authors' own analysis. For this sample the table gives 30,000 to 40,000 distinct CDR3 sequences, of which over 5% were detected only once. Of the sample, about 6.1% is held by the ten largest clones.

This TCR derives from an adult who was a healthcare worker with PCR-confirmed SARS-CoV-2 infection or an uninfected control (not recorded which). Here the sequenced sample was whole blood, taken at baseline. The chain links TRBV7-6 with TRBJ2-1, and the D gene may be TRBD2, 5 bases matching. The DNA sequence is given as TGTGCCAGCAGTCCCCAGGCGGGTGAGCAGTTCTTC. It codes for CASSPQAGEQFF.